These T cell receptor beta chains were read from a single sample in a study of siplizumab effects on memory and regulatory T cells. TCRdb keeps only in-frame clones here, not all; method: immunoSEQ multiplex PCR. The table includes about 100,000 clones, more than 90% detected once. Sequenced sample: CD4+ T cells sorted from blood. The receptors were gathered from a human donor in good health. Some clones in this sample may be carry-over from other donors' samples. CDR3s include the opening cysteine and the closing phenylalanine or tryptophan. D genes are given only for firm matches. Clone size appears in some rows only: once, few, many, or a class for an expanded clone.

CASRDRGQLLISNQPQHF	TGTGCCAGCCGCGATAGGGGACAGCTCCTAATTAGCAATCAGCCCCAGCATTTT	TRBJ1-5	TRBD1	-	TRBV28
CASSSNRQGSPLHF	TGTGCCAGCAGCTCAAACCGTCAGGGGTCACCCCTCCACTTT	TRBJ1-6	-	-	TRBV5-4
CASSPPGGQGLYEQYF	TGTGCCAGCAGCCCTCCGGGGGGACAGGGTCTTTACGAGCAGTACTTC	TRBJ2-7	TRBD1	-	TRBV9
CASSLGGLAAYEQYF	TGTGCCAGCAGCTTGGGGGGACTAGCGGCGTACGAGCAGTACTTC	TRBJ2-7	TRBD2	-	TRBV5-6
CASSQDRTVYTDTQYF	TGTGCCAGCAGCCAAGACCGGACAGTGTACACAGATACGCAGTATTTT	TRBJ2-3	-	-	TRBV14
CASSTLGRDQPQHF	TGTGCCAGCAGTACCCTCGGTCGGGATCAGCCCCAGCATTTT	TRBJ1-5	-	-	TRBV2
CSANRDSIQYF	TGCAGTGCTAATAGGGATTCCATTCAGTACTTC	TRBJ2-4	-	-	TRBV20-1
CASSFSQGLGGEQYF	TGTGCCAGCAGCTTTTCTCAGGGGCTCGGCGGCGAGCAGTACTTC	TRBJ2-7	-	few	TRBV7-9
CASSLDANQPQHF	TGTGCCAGCAGCTTGGATGCGAATCAGCCCCAGCATTTT	TRBJ1-5	-	-	TRBV5-5
CSADRETQYF	TGCAGTGCTGATCGAGAGACCCAGTACTTC	TRBJ2-5	-	-	TRBV20-1
CASSFAGGSTDTQYF	TGTGCCAGCAGCTTCGCCGGAGGGAGCACAGATACGCAGTATTTT	TRBJ2-3	-	few	TRBV5-6
CASSLNYRGGNTIYF	TGTGCCAGCAGTCTCAACTACAGGGGCGGAAACACCATATATTTT	TRBJ1-3	TRBD1	-	TRBV6-5
CASSQRTGANTEAFF	TGTGCCAGCTCACAACGGACAGGGGCGAACACTGAAGCTTTCTTT	TRBJ1-1	TRBD1	-	TRBV18
CASSLAIGNTGELFF	TGTGCCAGCAGCTTGGCCATAGGGAACACCGGGGAGCTGTTTTTT	TRBJ2-2	-	few	TRBV5-4
CASSPSGSHYEQYF	TGTGCCAGCAGCCCTAGCGGGAGTCACTACGAGCAGTACTTC	TRBJ2-7	TRBD2	-	TRBV28
CASSRGHRGQETQYF	TGTGCCAGCAGTCGGGGACACCGGGGACAAGAGACCCAGTACTTC	TRBJ2-5	-	-	TRBV5-5
CASSEEVGGNQPQHF	TGTGCCAGCAGTGAAGAGGTAGGGGGCAATCAGCCCCAGCATTTT	TRBJ1-5	-	-	TRBV2
CASMSGGGNQPQHF	TGTGCAAGCATGAGTGGGGGAGGCAATCAGCCCCAGCATTTT	TRBJ1-5	-	-	TRBV2
CASSVLTGNEKLFF	TGTGCCAGCAGTGTTCTAACGGGAAATGAAAAACTGTTTTTT	TRBJ1-4	-	once	TRBV2
CASSLGQGVYGYTF	TGTGCCAGCAGCTTAGGGCAGGGGGTATATGGCTACACCTTC	TRBJ1-2	TRBD1	-	TRBV7-8